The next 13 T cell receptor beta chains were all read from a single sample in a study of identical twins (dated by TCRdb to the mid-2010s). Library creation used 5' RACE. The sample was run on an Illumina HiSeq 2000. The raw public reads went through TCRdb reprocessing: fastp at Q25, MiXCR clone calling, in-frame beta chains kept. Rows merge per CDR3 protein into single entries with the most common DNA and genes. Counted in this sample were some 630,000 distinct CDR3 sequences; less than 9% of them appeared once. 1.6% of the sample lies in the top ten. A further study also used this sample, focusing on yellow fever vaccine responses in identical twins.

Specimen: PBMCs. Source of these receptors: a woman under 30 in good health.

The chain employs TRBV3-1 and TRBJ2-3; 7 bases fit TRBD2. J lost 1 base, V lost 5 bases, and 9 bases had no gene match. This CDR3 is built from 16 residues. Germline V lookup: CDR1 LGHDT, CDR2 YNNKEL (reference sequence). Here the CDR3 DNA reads TGTGCCAGCAGCGACTGGGCGGGGGTACGCACAGATACGCAGTATTTT. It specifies CASSDWAGVRTDTQYF.

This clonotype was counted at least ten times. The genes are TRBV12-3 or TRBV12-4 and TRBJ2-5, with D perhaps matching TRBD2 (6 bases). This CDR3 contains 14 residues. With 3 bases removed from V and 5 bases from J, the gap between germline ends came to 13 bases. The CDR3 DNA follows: TGTGCCAGCAGTTTCGTCCTAGCGAGGGAGACCCAGTACTTC. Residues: CASSFVLARETQYF.

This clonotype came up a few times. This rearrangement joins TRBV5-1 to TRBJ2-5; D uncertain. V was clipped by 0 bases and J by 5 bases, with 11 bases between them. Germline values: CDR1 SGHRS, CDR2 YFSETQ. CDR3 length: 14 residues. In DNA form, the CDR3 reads TGCGCCAGCAGCTTGGCCATGGGGATGGAGACCCAGTACTTC. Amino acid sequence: CASSLAMGMETQYF.

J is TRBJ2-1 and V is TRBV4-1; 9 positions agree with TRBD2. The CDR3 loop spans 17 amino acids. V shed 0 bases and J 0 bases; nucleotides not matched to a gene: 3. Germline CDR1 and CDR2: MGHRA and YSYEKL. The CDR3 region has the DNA TGCGCCAGCAGCCAAGAGTATAGCGGGAGCTCCTACAATGAGCAGTTCTTC. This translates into CASSQEYSGSSYNEQFF.

The CDR3 coding sequence is TGTGCCAGCAGTTACCCCGGACAGGGAAGGGCCGGGGAGCTGTTTTTT. This encodes CASSYPGQGRAGELFF. The chain uses TRBV6-2 or TRBV6-3 and TRBJ2-2; 8 positions agree with TRBD1. CDR3 length: 16 amino acids. V shed 2 bases and J 6 bases; nucleotides not matched to a gene: 8. Germline CDR1 and CDR2: MNHEY and SVGEGT.

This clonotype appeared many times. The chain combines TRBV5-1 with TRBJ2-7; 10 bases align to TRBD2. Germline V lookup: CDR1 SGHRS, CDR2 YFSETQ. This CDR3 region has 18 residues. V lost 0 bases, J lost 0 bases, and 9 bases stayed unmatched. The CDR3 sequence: CASSLDSCLAGDSYEQYV. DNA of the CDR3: TGCGCCAGCAGCTTGGATAGTTGCCTAGCGGGGGACTCCTACGAGCAGTACGTC.

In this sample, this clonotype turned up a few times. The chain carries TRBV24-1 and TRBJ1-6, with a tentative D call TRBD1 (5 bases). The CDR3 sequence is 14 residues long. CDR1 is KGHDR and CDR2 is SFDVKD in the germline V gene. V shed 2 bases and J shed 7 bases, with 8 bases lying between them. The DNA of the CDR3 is TGTGCCACCAGTGATTCGAAGGGGAATTCACCCCTCCACTTT. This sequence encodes CATSDSKGNSPLHF.

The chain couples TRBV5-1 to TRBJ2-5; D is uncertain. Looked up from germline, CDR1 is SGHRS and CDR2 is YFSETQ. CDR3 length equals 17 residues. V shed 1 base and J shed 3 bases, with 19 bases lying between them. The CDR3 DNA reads TGCGCCAGCAGCTTGTGGTCTAAATTGACCGATGAAGAGACCCAGTACTTC. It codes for CASSLWSKLTDEETQYF.

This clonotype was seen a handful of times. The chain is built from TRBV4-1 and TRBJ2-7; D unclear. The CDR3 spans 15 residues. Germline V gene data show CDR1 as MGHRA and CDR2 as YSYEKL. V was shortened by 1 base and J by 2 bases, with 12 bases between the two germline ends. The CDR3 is CASSQGAAPTYEQYV. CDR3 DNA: TGCGCCAGCAGCCAAGGAGCCGCCCCAACCTACGAGCAGTACGTC.

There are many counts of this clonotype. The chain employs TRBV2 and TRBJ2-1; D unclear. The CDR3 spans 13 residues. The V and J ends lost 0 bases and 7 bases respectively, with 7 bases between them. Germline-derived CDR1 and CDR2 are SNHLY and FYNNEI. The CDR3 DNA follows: TGTGCCAGCAGTGAAGCGCCCGGAAATGAGCAGTTCTTC. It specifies CASSEAPGNEQFF.

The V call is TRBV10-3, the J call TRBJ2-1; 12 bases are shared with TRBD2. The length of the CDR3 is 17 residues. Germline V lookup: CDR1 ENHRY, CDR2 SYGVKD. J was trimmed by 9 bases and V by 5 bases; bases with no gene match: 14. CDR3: CAISFDQTSGSSSEQFF. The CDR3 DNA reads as TGTGCCATCAGTTTTGATCAGACTAGCGGGAGTTCAAGTGAGCAGTTCTTC.

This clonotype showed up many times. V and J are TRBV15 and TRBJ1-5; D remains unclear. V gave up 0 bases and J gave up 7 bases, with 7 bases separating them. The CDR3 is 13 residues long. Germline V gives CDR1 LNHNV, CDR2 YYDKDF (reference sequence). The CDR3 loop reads CATSRDTVQPQHF. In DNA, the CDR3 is TGTGCCACCAGCAGAGATACCGTACAGCCCCAGCATTTT. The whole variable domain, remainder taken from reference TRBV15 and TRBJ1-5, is DAMVIQNPRYQVTQFGKPVTLSCSQTLNHNVMYWYQQKSSQAPKLLFHYYDKDFNNEADTPDNFQSRRPNTSFCFLDIRSPGLGDTAMYLCATSRDTVQPQHFGDGTRLSIL.

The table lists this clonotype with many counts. CDR3 sequence reads: CASGEGTGEAFF. Written as DNA, the CDR3 is TGCGCCAGCGGGGAAGGGACAGGTGAAGCTTTCTTT. The V call is TRBV10-2, the J call TRBJ1-1, with 8 positions matching TRBD1. The CDR3 runs to 12 residues. Trimming removed 8 bases from V and 7 bases from J; junction bases left unmatched: 6. Per the germline V gene, CDR1 is WSHSY and CDR2 is SAAADI.